A selection of T cell receptor beta chains follows, all from one sample in a study of T-cell memory formation after mild COVID-19. MiXCR, applied by TCRdb to the 5' RACE reads, yields one record per CDR3 protein. The table lists some 65,000 distinct CDR3 sequences, approximately 15% of them singletons. The sample consisted of PBMCs or a T cell subset sorted from them (not recorded which). The receptor set was obtained from an adult woman who had mild COVID-19 (a few samples of this study predate the infection). Cell type and time point are not known. The CDR3 runs from the conserved cysteine through the conserved F or W. A D gene is named only where the DNA matches it firmly. Clone size appears in some rows only: once, few, many, or a class for an expanded clone.

clone_size,j_call,d_call,v_call,cdr3_nt,cdr3_aa
few,TRBJ2-3,NA,TRBV29-1,TGCAGCGTTGAAAGCCGCCATACGCAGTATTTT,CSVESRHTQYF
NA,TRBJ2-5,NA,TRBV7-8,TGTGCCAGCAGCCCCCCGTATCAAGAGACCCAGTACTTC,CASSPPYQETQYF
NA,TRBJ1-3,TRBD1,TRBV4-2,TGTGCCAGCAGCCCCACAGGGGTGGAAGGAAACACCATATATTTT,CASSPTGVEGNTIYF
few,TRBJ2-1,NA,TRBV29-1,TGCAGCGTTAAGAGGGGGTCCCCCTACAATGAGCAGTTCTTC,CSVKRGSPYNEQFF
NA,TRBJ1-5,TRBD1,TRBV6-6,TGTGCCAGCAGCTACCGGGACAGTCATCAGCCCCAGCATTTT,CASSYRDSHQPQHF
NA,TRBJ2-1,TRBD2,TRBV20-1,TGCAGTGCTAGAGACCGTTTAGCGGGGGACTACAATGAGCAGTTCTTC,CSARDRLAGDYNEQFF
NA,TRBJ2-1,TRBD1,TRBV20-1,TGCAGTGCTAGAGACCGGGACAGGTCCTACAATGAGCAGTTCTTC,CSARDRDRSYNEQFF
few,TRBJ2-3,TRBD2,TRBV9,TGTGCCAGCAGCTTCCACAGCGGGGGGGCCACAGATACGCAGTATTTT,CASSFHSGGATDTQYF
many,TRBJ2-7,TRBD2,TRBV20-1,TGCAGTGCTAGAGATGGTCGGGAGGGCAACGAGCAGTACTTC,CSARDGREGNEQYF
NA,TRBJ2-5,NA,TRBV12-3/TRBV12-4,TGTGCCAGCAGTTTACACAGGGATGAGACCCAGTACTTC,CASSLHRDETQYF
few,TRBJ2-1,TRBD2,TRBV20-1,TGCAGTGCTAGGGTAGCGGGAGGCCCCCATGAGCAGTTCTTC,CSARVAGGPHEQFF
few,TRBJ2-3,NA,TRBV27,NA,CASSSSGQGIINTDTQYF
NA,TRBJ2-3,NA,TRBV6-5,TGTGCCAGCATCGCGGCAAACACAGATACGCAGTATTTT,CASIAANTDTQYF
NA,TRBJ2-3,NA,TRBV4-1,TGCGCCAGCAGCCAAGAGTCGGGGGGCCCAGATACGCAGTATTTT,CASSQESGGPDTQYF
few,TRBJ1-1,TRBD1,TRBV7-9,TGTGCCAGCAGCAAACCACAGGGGGACGGCACTGAAGCTTTCTTT,CASSKPQGDGTEAFF
few,TRBJ2-5,TRBD1,TRBV7-9,TGTGCCAGCAGCTTACCGACCGGGACAGCACAAGAGACCCAGTACTTC,CASSLPTGTAQETQYF
NA,TRBJ1-1,NA,TRBV4-1,TGCGCCAGCAGCCAAGGGGCCGCCGGACAGTGGTTTGAGGCTTTCTTT,CASSQGAAGQWFEAFF
NA,TRBJ2-1,NA,TRBV7-8,TGTGCCAGCAGCTTAGCTCTAGGGACGGATGAGCAGTTCTTC,CASSLALGTDEQFF
few,TRBJ2-1,TRBD2,TRBV20-1,TGCAGTGCTGAGACTAGCGGGAGGTTCAATGAGCAGTTCTTC,CSAETSGRFNEQFF
few,TRBJ2-1,TRBD1,TRBV25-1,TGTGCCGTACAGGGGAATGAGCAGTTCTTC,CAVQGNEQFF
NA,TRBJ2-1,NA,TRBV19,TGTGCCAGTAGCCCGGCGCTCAGCTCCTACAATGAGCAGTTCTTC,CASSPALSSYNEQFF
few,TRBJ2-3,TRBD2,TRBV7-3,TGTGCCAGCAGCTTAAACGCTTGGATAGCGGGTAGCACAGATACGCAGTATTTT,CASSLNAWIAGSTDTQYF
NA,TRBJ2-5,TRBD1,TRBV12-3/TRBV12-4,TGTGCCAGCAACACAGGGGGAGAGACCCAGTACTTC,CASNTGGETQYF
NA,TRBJ1-4,NA,TRBV6-6,TGTGCCAGCAGTTATGGCGTGGGGTTTAATGAAAAACTGTTTTTT,CASSYGVGFNEKLFF
few,TRBJ2-3,NA,TRBV3-1,TGTGCCAGCAGCCAAGAATGGCAGATCACAGATACGCAGTATTTT,CASSQEWQITDTQYF
NA,TRBJ2-1,TRBD2,TRBV7-8,TGTGCCAGCAGCCCGACTACAACTAGCGGGAGGGCCATGGGCTACAATGAGCAGTTCTTC,CASSPTTTSGRAMGYNEQFF
few,TRBJ2-7,NA,TRBV5-1,TGCGCCAGCAGCCCGGACAATAACGAGCAGTACTTC,CASSPDNNEQYF
NA,TRBJ2-5,TRBD2,TRBV7-9,TGTGCCAGCAGCCCTACTAGCGAAGAGACCCAGTACTTC,CASSPTSEETQYF
few,TRBJ2-1,TRBD2,TRBV24-1,TGTGCCACCAGTGATTCCCACATATTAGCGGGCTTCTACAATGAGCAGTTCTTC,CATSDSHILAGFYNEQFF
many,TRBJ1-1,NA,TRBV30,TGTGCCTGGAGTCATGGGATTGAAGCTTTCTTT,CAWSHGIEAFF
NA,TRBJ2-3,NA,TRBV12-3/TRBV12-4,TGTGCCAGCAGACCGGAAGACGGTATGCCCGGGGCAGATACGCAGTATTTT,CASRPEDGMPGADTQYF
NA,TRBJ2-7,NA,TRBV20-1,TGCAGTGCTAGTGTCCGTCGATCCTACGAGCAGTACTTC,CSASVRRSYEQYF
few,TRBJ2-1,TRBD2,TRBV13,TGTGCCAGCAGCACGGGACTAGCGGGGGGGAGCTCCTACAATGAGCAGTTCTTC,CASSTGLAGGSSYNEQFF
NA,TRBJ2-7,NA,TRBV5-1,TGCGCCAGCAGCTTGGTCCAGGGGAACTCCTACGAGCAGTACTTC,CASSLVQGNSYEQYF
NA,TRBJ1-1,NA,TRBV28,TGTGCCAGCAGTTCTCCACAGGGACCCAATGAAGCTTTCTTT,CASSSPQGPNEAFF
once,TRBJ2-5,TRBD1,TRBV7-9,TGTGCCAGCAGCTTAGTCACAGGGGGCGAGGAGACCCAGTACTTC,CASSLVTGGEETQYF
few,TRBJ1-2,NA,TRBV7-9,TGTGCCAGCAGCCACCCGGCGGGGACCTATGGCTACACCTTC,CASSHPAGTYGYTF
NA,TRBJ2-7,TRBD2,TRBV12-3/TRBV12-4,TGTGCCAGCAGTCACGGGGGGAGCGGGGAGCAGTACTTC,CASSHGGSGEQYF
NA,TRBJ2-1,TRBD2,TRBV7-3,TGTGCCAGCAGCTTAATCCTAGCGGGGTACAATGGGCAGTTCTTC,CASSLILAGYNGQFF
few,TRBJ2-1,NA,TRBV5-1,TGCGCCAGCAGCCCTCCTATCAACAATGAGCAGTTCTTC,CASSPPINNEQFF
NA,TRBJ2-1,NA,TRBV12-3/TRBV12-4,TGTGCCATCCAGTTTGGGGCCAGAAGGGGCTTC,CAIQFGARRGF
NA,TRBJ2-1,NA,TRBV24-1,TGTGCCACCAGTGATTTGGGGGGCGGGAGCTCCTACAATGAGCAGTTCTTC,CATSDLGGGSSYNEQFF
NA,TRBJ1-1,NA,TRBV14,TGTGCCAGCAGCCAAGTCGAGTATAACACTGAAGCTTTCTTT,CASSQVEYNTEAFF
NA,TRBJ2-3,NA,TRBV20-1,TGCAGTGCTAGAGGCCCTTCTGTGGGGCAAGATACGCAGTATTTT,CSARGPSVGQDTQYF
few,TRBJ2-2,TRBD1,TRBV4-1,TGCGCCAGCAGCCAAGGGACAGGGACGATCGCCGGGGAGCTGTTTTTT,CASSQGTGTIAGELFF
NA,TRBJ1-1,NA,TRBV5-5,TGTGCCAGCAACCCAGGGGTTACTGAAGCTTTCTTT,CASNPGVTEAFF
NA,TRBJ2-5,NA,TRBV2,TGTGCCAGCAGTGAAGTACCGGGGGATAGGACCCAGTACTTC,CASSEVPGDRTQYF
NA,TRBJ2-1,NA,TRBV7-3,TGTGCCAGCAGCTTGGCGGATAGAATCGATGAGCAGTTCTTC,CASSLADRIDEQFF
few,TRBJ1-1,TRBD1,TRBV5-1,TGCGCCAGCACATACAGGGGGCAGTTCACTGAAGCTTTCTTT,CASTYRGQFTEAFF
few,TRBJ1-1,NA,TRBV7-2,TGTGCCAGCAGCTTAGTTGGGGGCTCGGGTGAAGCTTTCTTT,CASSLVGGSGEAFF
many,TRBJ2-1,TRBD1,TRBV6-5,TGTGCCAGCAGTTACTCCCAGGGGGACAATGAGCAGTTCTTC,CASSYSQGDNEQFF
NA,TRBJ2-3,TRBD2,TRBV11-3,TGTGCCAGCAGCTCTCTGGGACTAGCGGGAGGGGGGGATACGCAGTATTTT,CASSSLGLAGGGDTQYF
NA,TRBJ2-7,NA,TRBV7-9,TGTGCCAGCAGCAACCGGGACGGCTCCTACGAGCAGTACTTC,CASSNRDGSYEQYF
few,TRBJ1-1,TRBD1,TRBV7-3,TGTGCCAGCAGCGGCGGGACAGGGGGGCTTGGTGAAGCTTTCTTT,CASSGGTGGLGEAFF